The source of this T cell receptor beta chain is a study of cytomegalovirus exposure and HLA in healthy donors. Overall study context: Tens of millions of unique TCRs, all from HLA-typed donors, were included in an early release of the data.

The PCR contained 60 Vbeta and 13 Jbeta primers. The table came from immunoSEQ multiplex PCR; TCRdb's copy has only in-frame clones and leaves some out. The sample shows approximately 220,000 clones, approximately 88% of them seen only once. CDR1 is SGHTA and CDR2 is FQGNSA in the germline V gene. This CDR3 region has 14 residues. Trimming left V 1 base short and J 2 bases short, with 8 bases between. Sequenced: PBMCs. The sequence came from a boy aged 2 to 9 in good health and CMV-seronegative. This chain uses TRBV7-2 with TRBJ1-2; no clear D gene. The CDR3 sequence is CASSLGGGNYGYTF. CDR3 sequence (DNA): TGTGCCAGCAGCTTAGGTGGCGGAAACTATGGCTACACCTTC.